These 32 T cell receptor beta chains originate from one sample sequenced in a study of blood T cells in healthy people across ages. A second PCR, run for roughly 7 to 11 cycles, used a sample-barcoded 5' primer plus a J-beta primer mix. TCRdb reprocessed the 5' RACE reads via MiXCR and lists one record per CDR3 protein. The sample shows over 1,500,000 distinct CDR3 sequences, around 40% of them seen only once. Sequencing used blood. The origin of the receptors is a human donor in good health.

This clonotype was detected ten times or more. The gene calls are TRBV29-1 and TRBJ2-6; possible D gene TRBD1, 5 bases. The ends were cut back, 4 bases at V and 1 base at J, with 8 bases in the middle. CDR1 is SQVTM, CDR2 ANQGSEA, per germline. The CDR3 sequence is 14 residues long. This CDR3 is CSVAGPSGANVLTF. CDR3 nucleotide sequence: TGCAGCGTTGCAGGGCCGTCTGGGGCCAACGTCCTGACTTTC.

The chain uses TRBV10-3 and TRBJ2-3; D is ambiguous. V lost 5 bases to trimming and J lost 6 bases, with 6 bases between them. CDR3 length: 11 amino acids. CDR1 and CDR2 from the germline V gene are ENHRY and SYGVKD. CDR3: CAISSADTQYF. The CDR3 DNA is TGTGCCATCAGTTCTGCGGATACGCAGTATTTT.

V is TRBV5-1 and J is TRBJ2-5, with a weak D call TRBD2 (6 bases). The germline V gene has CDR1 SGHRS and CDR2 YFSETQ. The V gene lost 0 bases and the J gene lost 5 bases, with 11 bases spanning the gap. The CDR3 runs to 14 residues. CDR3 in DNA: TGCGCCAGCAGCTTGGCGTCTAGCGATGAGACCCAGTACTTC. Residues: CASSLASSDETQYF.

V is TRBV5-1 and J is TRBJ2-3; 12 nucleotides align to TRBD2. The ends lost 4 bases at V and 4 bases at J; junction bases unmatched: 7. The V gene's germline CDR1 is SGHRS and CDR2 YFSETQ. The CDR3 runs to 16 residues. The CDR3, as DNA: TGCGCCAGCAGCCCAGCGACTAGCGGGGGCTCAGATACGCAGTATTTT. As protein: CASSPATSGGSDTQYF.

J is TRBJ1-2 and V is TRBV4-3, with D uncertain. V lost 1 base, J lost 3 bases, and 12 bases lay in between. The CDR3 extends over 15 amino acids. The germline gives CDR1 LGHNA, CDR2 YSLEER. The CDR3 nucleotides are TGCGCCAGCAGCCAAGTCGCGGGAATCTACTATGGCTACACCTTC. Amino acids: CASSQVAGIYYGYTF.

This clonotype was recorded a few times. The chain has TRBV5-6 and TRBJ2-5, with TRBD2 identical over 11 bases. The CDR3 loop spans 15 amino acids. V dropped 4 bases and J dropped 5; count of bases not matched to a gene: 7. CDR1 and CDR2 from the germline V gene are SGHDT and YYEEEE. The CDR3 region is CASSKGLAASETQYF. DNA of the CDR3: TGTGCCAGCAGCAAGGGACTAGCGGCGTCGGAGACCCAGTACTTC.

J is TRBJ2-3 and V is TRBV5-5; TRBD1 or TRBD2 may be the D gene (6 bases each). Trimming shortened V by 0 bases and J by 1 base, and 15 bases separated the two germline ends. The germline CDR1 and CDR2 sequences are SGHKS and YYEKEE (reference sequence). There are 17 residues in the CDR3. The CDR3 DNA sequence: TGTGCCAGCAGCTTGGCCGTGGCAGGGGAGGGCACAGATACGCAGTATTTT. It codes for CASSLAVAGEGTDTQYF. The variable domain in full, with the rest retrieved from reference TRBV5-5 and TRBJ2-3, is DAGVTQSPTHLIKTRGQQVTLRCSPISGHKSVSWYQQVLGQGPQFIFQYYEKEERGRGNFPDRFSARQFPNYSSELNVNALLLGDSALYLCASSLAVAGEGTDTQYFGPGTRLTVL.

CDR3 region: CASAAGGNEQFF. For the CDR3, the DNA is TGCGCCAGCGCGGCGGGGGGTAATGAGCAGTTCTTC. This chain uses TRBV4-1 with TRBJ2-1, with 8 bases identical to TRBD2. V shed 8 bases, J shed 7 bases, and the junction held 4 bases outside the gene matches. CDR3 length: 12 residues. Germline CDR1 is MGHRA and CDR2 is YSYEKL.

This clonotype was seen a handful of times. The CDR3 loop is CASSQTLGYGYTF. CDR3 in DNA: TGCGCCAGCAGCCAAACACTAGGCTATGGCTACACCTTC. The gene calls are TRBV4-3 and TRBJ1-2; no definite D call. V lost 2 bases, J lost 4 bases, and 8 bases lay in between. The germline CDR1 and CDR2 sequences are LGHNA and YSLEER. The CDR3 spans 13 residues.

This clonotype was detected a few times. The chain is built from TRBV5-1 and TRBJ2-1, with TRBD2 matching over 8 bases. Unmatched junction bases numbered 14, after V lost 3 bases and J lost 12 bases. The CDR3 length is 15 residues. CDR1 and CDR2 from the germline V gene are SGHRS and YFSETQ. This CDR3 reads CASSWVAGYNEVQFF. In nucleotides, the CDR3 is TGCGCCAGCAGCTGGGTAGCGGGGTACAATGAAGTGCAGTTCTTC.

Turning to this clonotype: Sequence at one end of the junction differs from germline and may be a read error. The chain has TRBV24-1 and TRBJ1-5, with D unresolved. The CDR3 length is 14 residues. Germline V lookup: CDR1 KGHDR, CDR2 SFDVKD. CDR3 DNA: TGTGCTACCAGTGAGGACTGGAGCAATCAGCCCCAGCATTTT. Its protein product is CATSEDWSNQPQHF.

The chain couples TRBV7-9 to TRBJ2-5, with 7 bases aligning to TRBD2. The CDR3 has 16 residues. In germline, CDR1 is SEHNR, CDR2 FQNEAQ (reference sequence). The V gene end was trimmed by 5 bases and the J gene end by 4 bases; junction bases not matched to a gene: 13. The CDR3 is CASSIEGLTQRETQYF. CDR3 coding DNA: TGTGCCAGCAGCATAGAGGGACTAACCCAAAGAGAGACCCAGTACTTC.

The rearrangement links TRBV7-2 to TRBJ2-7; 7 nucleotides line up with TRBD2. V was clipped by 1 base and J by 6 bases; unmatched bases: 9. There are 15 residues in the CDR3. Germline CDR1 SGHTA, CDR2 FQGNSA. The CDR3 protein is CASSLGDRSGGEQYF. The CDR3, as DNA: TGTGCCAGCAGCTTAGGGGATAGATCGGGGGGCGAGCAGTACTTC.

The chain joins TRBV7-2 to TRBJ1-5, with unresolved D. The CDR3 loop spans 15 amino acids. The germline V gene has CDR1 SGHTA and CDR2 FQGNSA. The germline V and J ends were trimmed by 2 bases and 7 bases, with 15 bases remaining between them. CDR3 sequence reads: CASSLRRGFGQPQHF. Written as DNA, the CDR3 is TGTGCCAGCAGCTTAAGACGAGGGTTCGGGCAGCCCCAGCATTTT.

J is TRBJ1-6 and V is TRBV7-6; 8 nucleotides agree with TRBD1. The junction had 7 bases not matched to a gene; V was cut back by 2 bases and J by 7 bases. This CDR3 comprises 16 residues. In germline, CDR1 is SGHVS, CDR2 FNYEAQ. The CDR3 bases are TGTGCCAGCAGCTTATTCTCGGGACAGGAGAATTCACCCCTCCACTTT. Amino acids: CASSLFSGQENSPLHF.

The gene calls are TRBV5-1 and TRBJ2-1, with a tentative D call TRBD2 (5 bases). Trimming stripped 6 bases from V and 9 bases from J, with 13 bases between. CDR1 is SGHRS, CDR2 YFSETQ, per germline. The CDR3 is 12 residues long. This CDR3 is CASTLGGSEQFF. CDR3 nucleotide sequence: TGCGCCAGCACCCTTGGAGGCTCTGAGCAGTTCTTC.

The V call is TRBV10-3, the J call TRBJ1-2, with unresolved D. Per germline, CDR1 ENHRY and CDR2 SYGVKD. The CDR3 consists of 13 residues. With 2 bases removed from V and 6 bases from J, the gap between germline ends came to 10 bases. The CDR3 nucleotides are TGTGCCATCAGTGAGCGTAACACCAATGGCTACACCTTC. Encoded protein: CAISERNTNGYTF.

The chain is built from TRBV24-1 and TRBJ1-5; D is possibly TRBD1 (5 bases). There are 16 residues in the CDR3. CDR1 and CDR2 (germline): KGHDR, SFDVKD. V lost 5 bases and J lost 1, with 14 bases in between. CDR3 sequence: CATSAGGGISNQPQHF. The CDR3 bases are TGTGCCACCAGTGCCGGGGGGGGGATCAGCAATCAGCCCCAGCATTTT.

This clonotype occurred a few times. The J gene is TRBJ2-6, the V gene TRBV7-9; 7 nucleotides agree with TRBD1. This CDR3 is 18 amino acids long. Germline V lookup: CDR1 SEHNR, CDR2 FQNEAQ (reference sequence). Germline trimming cut 4 bases from V and 0 bases from J; bases unmatched to any gene: 9. CDR3 sequence (DNA): TGTGCCAGCAGCTATTCCGGGACAGTGATCTCTGGGGCCAACGTCCTGACTTTC. Translation: CASSYSGTVISGANVLTF.

This clonotype was counted between two and nine times. The rearrangement uses TRBV29-1 and TRBJ1-1; D is ambiguous. The CDR3 totals 13 residues. V dropped 4 bases and J dropped 0 bases, with 9 bases sitting between them. Germline V gene sequence: CDR1 SQVTM, CDR2 ANQGSEA. In DNA form, the CDR3 reads TGCAGCGTTGCCAGGAGAATGAACACTGAAGCTTTCTTT. Protein sequence: CSVARRMNTEAFF.

This clonotype was observed a few times. The chain couples TRBV20-1 to TRBJ2-1; D unclear. The ends were cut back, 0 bases at V and 4 bases at J, with 10 bases in the middle. Germline-derived CDR1 and CDR2 are DFQATT and SNEGSKA (reference sequence). This CDR3 contains 14 residues. The CDR3 coding sequence is TGCAGTGCTAGAGAGCAGTGGCAGTACAATGAGCAGTTCTTC. This codes for CSAREQWQYNEQFF.

CDR3 nucleotide sequence: TGTGCCAGCAGCTCCGGGACAGGGTATATCAATGAGCAGTTCTTC. Residues: CASSSGTGYINEQFF. V and J are TRBV7-2 and TRBJ2-1; 9 positions agree with TRBD1. Looked up from germline, CDR1 is SGHTA and CDR2 is FQGNSA. The J segment lost 6 bases and the V segment lost 4 bases, leaving 7 bases of the junction unmatched. The CDR3 is made up of 15 amino acids. Combining the CDR3 with reference TRBV7-2 and TRBJ2-1 gives the whole variable domain GAGVSQSPSNKVTEKGKDVELRCDPISGHTALYWYRQSLGQGLEFLIYFQGNSAPDKSGLPSDRFSAERTGGSVSTLTIQRTQQEDSAVYLCASSSGTGYINEQFFGPGTRLTVL.

Many counts were recorded for this clonotype. The J gene is TRBJ2-3, the V gene TRBV4-3, with unresolved D. The CDR3 contains 17 residues. Looked up from germline, CDR1 is LGHNA and CDR2 is YSLEER. The ends were cut back, 0 bases at V and 1 base at J, with 14 bases in the middle. This CDR3 reads CASSQEVWGIGTDTQYF. In nucleotides, the CDR3 is TGCGCCAGCAGCCAAGAGGTTTGGGGTATCGGCACAGATACGCAGTATTTT.

V usage is TRBV15 and J usage is TRBJ2-5, with D possibly matching TRBD1 (6 bases). Germline CDR1 reads LNHNV; CDR2 reads YYDKDF (reference sequence). The CDR3 is 14 residues long. V lost 3 bases, J lost 2 bases, and 10 bases lay in between. CDR3 sequence reads: CATSSGQIQETQYF. The CDR3 DNA reads as TGTGCCACCAGCAGCGGACAGATACAAGAGACCCAGTACTTC.

This clonotype was counted between two and nine times. The chain has TRBV7-9 and TRBJ2-7, with D perhaps matching TRBD2 (6 bases). CDR3 length equals 14 residues. The germline gives CDR1 SEHNR, CDR2 FQNEAQ (reference sequence). V was shortened by 6 bases and J by 5 bases, with 17 bases between the two germline ends. The CDR3 loop is CASRLDGGTDEQYF. The DNA of the CDR3 is TGTGCCAGCAGGCTTGACGGAGGGACGGACGAGCAGTACTTC.

This clonotype was seen only a few times. The chain uses TRBV9 and TRBJ2-3; D may correspond to TRBD1 or TRBD2 (5 bases each). Germline CDR1 reads SGDLS; CDR2 reads YYNGEE. V dropped 0 bases and J dropped 2 bases, with 19 bases sitting between them. This CDR3 is 18 amino acids long. The CDR3 reads CASSVEPVRDGHTDTQYF. CDR3 bases: TGTGCCAGCAGCGTAGAGCCAGTCCGGGACGGACACACAGATACGCAGTATTTT.

The rearrangement joins TRBV20-1 to TRBJ2-1, with 14 bases lining up with TRBD2. In germline, CDR1 is DFQATT, CDR2 SNEGSKA (reference sequence). The ends lost 4 bases at V and 5 bases at J; junction bases unmatched: 4. This CDR3 contains 15 residues. Here the CDR3 DNA reads TGCAGTGCTATAAGGACTAGCGGGGGGAACAATGAGCAGTTCTTC. This codes for CSAIRTSGGNNEQFF.

The rearrangement links TRBV5-1 to TRBJ2-7; 10 bases are a match to TRBD1. Looked up from germline, CDR1 is SGHRS and CDR2 is YFSETQ. V shed 0 bases and J 3 bases; nucleotides not matched to a gene: 9. This CDR3 is built from 17 residues. The CDR3 bases are TGCGCCAGCAGCTTGGCCGGGACAGGGGTTTGGGACTACGAGCAGTACTTC. Translation gives CASSLAGTGVWDYEQYF.

The genes are TRBV7-9 and TRBJ2-2; 13 bases are a match to TRBD2. Trimming at V came to 8 bases and at J to 7 bases, leaving 13 bases not matched to a gene. The CDR3 has 17 amino acids. Germline V gives CDR1 SEHNR, CDR2 FQNEAQ (reference sequence). The CDR3, as DNA: TGTGCCAGCTCGAAGCACGGGACTAGCGGGGTCGGCGGGGAGCTGTTTTTT. Its translation: CASSKHGTSGVGGELFF.

In this sample, this clonotype turned up a few times. The CDR3 reads CASSIGTSSYEQYF. The CDR3 region has the DNA TGTGCCAGCAGTATCGGGACTAGCTCCTACGAGCAGTACTTC. This chain links TRBV28 with TRBJ2-7; 8 bases line up with TRBD2. With 5 bases clipped from V and 0 bases from J, the junction kept 3 bases outside the gene matches. The length of the CDR3 is 14 residues. Per the germline V gene, CDR1 is MDHEN and CDR2 is SYDVKM.

A word on this clonotype: A much larger clone differs from this one at a single base, so this may be a read error. This chain connects TRBV27 to TRBJ2-7; 9 bases are a match to TRBD2. Germline V gene sequence: CDR1 MNHEY, CDR2 SMNVEV (reference sequence). The CDR3 is 15 residues long. The CDR3 reads CASNLSGGGAYEQYF. Written as DNA, the CDR3 is TGTGCCAGCAATTTATCTGGCGGGGGGGCGTACGAGCAGTACTTC.

This clonotype has only a few counts. The J gene is TRBJ2-3, the V gene TRBV2; perhaps D is TRBD1 or TRBD2 (5 bases each). The CDR3 sequence is 13 residues long. CDR1 SNHLY and CDR2 FYNNEI come from the germline V gene. V was cut by 6 bases and J by 8 bases, with 15 bases left in between. As DNA, the CDR3 is TGTGCCAGCAGGCTTGGAGCTGGGGGTACGCAGTATTTT. This gives the protein CASRLGAGGTQYF.